This T cell receptor beta chain was captured by sequencing in a study of radiotherapy plus CTLA-4 blockade in lung cancer (dated by TCRdb to between 2017 and 2018). Regarding the complete study: Among the enrolled patients, about 20% had an objective response, and less than 40% reached disease control. Points the paper makes about the study in general: After treatment with radiotherapy and ipilimumab, TCR clones that came from tumors expanded in the peripheral blood. Early dynamic changes in blood T cell clones, together with increased serum interferon-beta after radiation, were reported as the strongest predictors of response.

The library was produced with the immunoSEQ multiplex PCR assay. TCRdb mirrors the immuneACCESS table, restricted to in-frame sequences. Some clones are absent from its copies; in checked studies, under half trace to an unresolved V gene, and the reason for the others is unknown. The sample data list more than 80,000 clones, and approximately 81% of these were observed just once. Less than 2.5% of the sample is held by the ten biggest clonotypes. In this study, focal radiation therapy paired with CTLA-4 blockade (ipilimumab) was tested in patients who had chemo-refractory metastatic non-small-cell lung cancer. The germline V gene (reference sequence) supplies CDR1 SEHNR and CDR2 FQNEAQ. Inclusive of the bounding cysteine and phenylalanine, the CDR3 is 14 residues long. The retained sequence is limited to the CDR3, 42 bases, with the frame set at the first base. V is pared back by 1 base and J by 1 base, with 8 bases lying between the germline termini.

About this clone itself: The specificity of this receptor is unknown. The input lacks base qualities; no much larger clone sits a single base away.

In this chain, TRBV7-9 is recombined with TRBJ2-7; confidence is insufficient to name the D gene. The material was peripheral blood, obtained from a patient treated with radiotherapy plus ipilimumab. The origin of this receptor is a human donor with non-small cell lung cancer that progressed on radiotherapy plus ipilimumab. Some clones in this sample may be carry-over from other donors' samples. Here is the DNA: TGTGCCAGCAGCTTAGATTGGGGTTCCTACGAGCAGTACTTC. Its translation is CASSLDWGSYEQYF. Reference TRBV7-9 and TRBJ2-7 genes cover what lies past the CDR3, so the full variable domain is DTGVSQNPRHKITKRGQNVTFRCDPISEHNRLYWYRQTLGQGPEFLTYFQNEAQLEKSRLLSDRFSAERPKGSFSTLEIQRTEQGDSAMYLCASSLDWGSYEQYFGPGTRLTVT.